These 11 T cell receptor beta chains were all obtained from the same sample, sequenced in a study of T cell responses to AZD1222 COVID-19 vaccine. This table comes from immunoSEQ multiplex PCR, and its TCRdb copy is limited to in-frame clones, with some not included. The sample yields about 130,000 clones, roughly 87% seen once. Sample: peripheral blood, taken 28 days after the second AZD1222 dose. These receptors were obtained from an adult who received the AZD1222 COVID-19 vaccine.

The CDR3 nucleotides are TGCGCCAGCAGCTTGGGTCAAGCTGGAACTAATTCACCCCTCCACTTT. Protein: CASSLGQAGTNSPLHF. The V call is TRBV5-1, the J call TRBJ1-6; D uncertain. The V end was cut by 0 bases, the J end by 6 bases, with 13 bases between. Looked up from germline, CDR1 is SGHRS and CDR2 is YFSETQ. There are 16 residues in the CDR3.

This sequence joins TRBV6-5 and TRBJ1-1; D is unresolved. CDR1 and CDR2 from the germline V gene are MNHEY and SVGAGI. V was pared by 7 bases and J by 7 bases, with 22 bases between. The CDR3 is 15 amino acids. The CDR3 DNA reads as TGTGCCAGCACTTCCCCTACTACCGTCACTTTTGAAGCTTTCTTT. It specifies CASTSPTTVTFEAFF.

The chain has TRBV5-6 and TRBJ1-2; TRBD1 is a possible D gene (5 bases). Trimming removed 3 bases from V and 2 bases from J, with 11 bases in between. CDR3 size: 14 residues. Germline CDR1 is SGHDT and CDR2 is YYEEEE. The CDR3 sequence: CASSSGTLNYGYTF. The CDR3 DNA follows: TGTGCCAGCAGCTCCGGGACGCTAAACTATGGCTACACCTTC.

A single count supports this clone. The chain employs TRBV7-2 and TRBJ1-1; 9 bases fit TRBD1. This CDR3 region has 15 residues. With V trimmed by 6 bases and J by 10 bases, 15 bases remained unmatched. Germline values: CDR1 SGHTA, CDR2 FQGNSA. This CDR3 reads CASSHGGTGLFRAFF. Written as DNA, the CDR3 is TGTGCCAGCAGTCACGGAGGGACAGGGCTCTTTAGAGCTTTCTTT.

The V gene is TRBV5-1, the J gene TRBJ1-4, with D unclear. Trimming left V 5 bases short and J 8 bases short, with 10 bases between. Germline loops: CDR1 SGHRS, CDR2 YFSETQ. The CDR3 covers 12 residues. This CDR3 is CASSYDGEKLFF. The CDR3 nucleotides read TGCGCCAGCAGTTATGATGGAGAAAAACTGTTTTTT.

J is TRBJ2-3 and V is TRBV9; tentative D call: TRBD1 (6 bases). The CDR3 is 14 residues long. With 2 bases removed from V and 7 bases from J, the gap between germline ends came to 14 bases. Per the germline V gene, CDR1 is SGDLS and CDR2 is YYNGEE. The CDR3, as DNA: TGTGCCAGCAGCGTCGCCGGGACACCCAATACGCAGTATTTT. Translating it yields CASSVAGTPNTQYF. The entire variable domain, with the rest obtained from reference TRBV9 and TRBJ2-3, is as follows: DSGVTQTPKHLITATGQRVTLRCSPRSGDLSVYWYQQSLDQGLQFLIQYYNGEERAKGNILERFSAQQFPDLHSELNLSSLELGDSALYFCASSVAGTPNTQYFGPGTRLTVL.

The chain combines TRBV5-1 with TRBJ1-2; 11 positions agree with TRBD1. The CDR3 extends over 14 amino acids. Germline CDR1 SGHRS, CDR2 YFSETQ. The junction had 5 bases not matched to a gene; V was cut back by 4 bases and J by 6 bases. The chain's CDR3 is CASSLGQGADGYTF. For the CDR3, the DNA is TGCGCCAGCAGCCTCGGACAGGGGGCGGATGGCTACACCTTC.

The V and J genes are TRBV7-7 and TRBJ2-3; the match to TRBD1 covers 11 bases. Germline loops: CDR1 SSHAT, CDR2 FNYEAQ (reference sequence). With 5 bases clipped from V and 1 base from J, the junction kept 5 bases outside the gene matches. CDR3 length: 16 residues. The CDR3 loop reads CASSAGTGGGTDTQYF. The CDR3 DNA reads as TGTGCCAGCAGCGCCGGGACAGGGGGTGGCACAGATACGCAGTATTTT.

The chain's CDR3 is CASSYSTGGDYGYTF. In DNA form, the CDR3 reads TGTGCCAGCAGTTACTCGACAGGAGGGGACTATGGCTACACCTTC. The V and J genes are TRBV6-5 and TRBJ1-2; tentative D call: TRBD1 (6 bases). Germline CDR1 reads MNHEY; CDR2 reads SVGAGI. The V end lost 0 bases, the J end lost 3 bases, and 11 bases lay between the germline ends. The CDR3 is made up of 15 amino acids.

The genes are TRBV13 and TRBJ1-1; possibly TRBD1 for D (5 bases). The CDR3 consists of 15 residues. V lost 5 bases to trimming and J lost 2 bases, with 15 bases between them. The V gene's germline CDR1 is PRHDT and CDR2 FYEKMQ (reference sequence). This chain's CDR3 is CASSQGGKGNTEAFF. The CDR3 DNA is TGTGCCAGCAGCCAGGGAGGTAAAGGAAACACTGAAGCTTTCTTT. The full variable domain, in which reference TRBV13 and TRBJ1-1 provide the parts outside the CDR3, is AAGVIQSPRHLIKEKRETATLKCYPIPRHDTVYWYQQGPGQDPQFLISFYEKMQSDKGSIPDRFSAQQFSDYHSELNMSSLELGDSALYFCASSQGGKGNTEAFFGQGTRLTVV.

The chain recombines TRBV3-1 (or the pseudogene TRBV3-2) with TRBJ1-4, with 7 bases matching TRBD1. CDR3 length: 12 amino acids. With V trimmed by 8 bases and J by 7 bases, 4 bases remained unmatched. CDR1 and CDR2 (germline): LGHDT, YNNKEL (reference sequence). Here the CDR3 DNA reads TGTGCCAGCCAGGGGGAGGGTGAAAAACTGTTTTTT. It yields the protein CASQGEGEKLFF.